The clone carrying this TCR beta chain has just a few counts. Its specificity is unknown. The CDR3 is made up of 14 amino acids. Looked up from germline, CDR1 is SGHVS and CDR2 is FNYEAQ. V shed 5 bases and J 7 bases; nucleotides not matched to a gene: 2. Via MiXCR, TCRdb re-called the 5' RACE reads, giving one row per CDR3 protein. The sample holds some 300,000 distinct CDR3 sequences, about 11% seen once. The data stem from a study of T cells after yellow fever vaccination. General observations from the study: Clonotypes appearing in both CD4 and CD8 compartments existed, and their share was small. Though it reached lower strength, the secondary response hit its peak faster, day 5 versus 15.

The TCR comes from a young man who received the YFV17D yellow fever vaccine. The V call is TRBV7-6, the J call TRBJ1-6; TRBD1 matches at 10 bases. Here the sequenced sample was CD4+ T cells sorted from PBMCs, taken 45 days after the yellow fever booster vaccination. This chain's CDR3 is CASSATGGNSPLHF. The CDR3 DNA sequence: TGTGCCAGCAGCGCGACAGGGGGCAATTCACCCCTCCACTTT.